Listed below are T cell receptor beta chains from one sample, sequenced in a study of a mutant IDH1 vaccine in newly diagnosed glioma. Generated by immunoSEQ multiplex PCR, the TCRdb table keeps only in-frame clones and is missing some. The table has tens of thousands of clones, about 86% seen once. The sequences come from PBMCs, collected from a glioma patient treated with radiotherapy, temozolomide or both. The receptors originated from a man aged 30-40 years with glioma. The conserved cysteine and the conserved F or W are not part of the CDR3 here. Fields, in order: CDR3 length, D gene, V gene, J gene, CDR3 protein. The D gene is left open where the match is weak.

CDR3 length: 9
D gene: -
V gene: TRBV10-3
J gene: TRBJ2-7
CDR3 protein: AISERVEQY

CDR3 length: 15
D gene: TRBD1
V gene: TRBV14
J gene: TRBJ2-2
CDR3 protein: ASSQVDRGPNTGELF

CDR3 length: 11
D gene: TRBD1
V gene: TRBV5-1
J gene: TRBJ2-7
CDR3 protein: ASSGTGHYEQY

CDR3 length: 16
D gene: -
V gene: TRBV2
J gene: TRBJ2-2
CDR3 protein: ARTGEHFRDPNTGELF

CDR3 length: 15
D gene: TRBD1
V gene: TRBV30
J gene: TRBJ2-1
CDR3 protein: AWSGGAQDRGSSEQF

CDR3 length: 12
D gene: -
V gene: TRBV5-1
J gene: TRBJ1-1
CDR3 protein: ASSLPGRSTEAF

CDR3 length: 12
D gene: -
V gene: TRBV19
J gene: TRBJ1-1
CDR3 protein: ASSIMGRDTEAF

CDR3 length: 14
D gene: TRBD1
V gene: TRBV28
J gene: TRBJ1-2
CDR3 protein: ASSPGGTGGYAGYT

CDR3 length: 14
D gene: -
V gene: TRBV10-2
J gene: TRBJ1-5
CDR3 protein: ASSEYSQYSNQPQH

CDR3 length: 14
D gene: TRBD1
V gene: TRBV12-5
J gene: TRBJ2-5
CDR3 protein: ASGLVQGASLGTQY

CDR3 length: 15
D gene: -
V gene: TRBV27
J gene: TRBJ2-4
CDR3 protein: ASSFGTPQLAKNIQY

CDR3 length: 13
D gene: -
V gene: TRBV2
J gene: TRBJ2-7
CDR3 protein: ASRKEVGSSYEQY

CDR3 length: 13
D gene: -
V gene: TRBV6-1
J gene: TRBJ1-4
CDR3 protein: ASTDGQSPNEKLF

CDR3 length: 13
D gene: TRBD1
V gene: TRBV5-8
J gene: TRBJ1-5
CDR3 protein: ASMRKGQGNQPQH

CDR3 length: 13
D gene: TRBD1
V gene: TRBV7-6
J gene: TRBJ1-5
CDR3 protein: ASSSGQGSNQPQH

CDR3 length: 15
D gene: -
V gene: TRBV7-2
J gene: TRBJ2-2
CDR3 protein: ASSQDLLGGRTGELF

CDR3 length: 12
D gene: -
V gene: TRBV27
J gene: -
CDR3 protein: ASSNFGTGYEQY

CDR3 length: 12
D gene: -
V gene: TRBV5-1
J gene: TRBJ1-1
CDR3 protein: ASSPGGTANEAF

CDR3 length: 13
D gene: -
V gene: TRBV6-5
J gene: TRBJ2-2
CDR3 protein: ASSYFNRVTGELF

CDR3 length: 10
D gene: TRBD1
V gene: TRBV6-5
J gene: TRBJ1-1
CDR3 protein: ASGTVNTEAF

CDR3 length: 13
D gene: -
V gene: TRBV4-2
J gene: TRBJ2-5
CDR3 protein: ASSQEGSRGETQY

CDR3 length: 17
D gene: TRBD1
V gene: TRBV6-1
J gene: TRBJ1-5
CDR3 protein: ASSAEVPGQGLFNQPQH

CDR3 length: 13
D gene: -
V gene: TRBV7-2
J gene: TRBJ2-1
CDR3 protein: ASSPVGRGDNEQF

CDR3 length: 13
D gene: -
V gene: TRBV5-1
J gene: TRBJ2-4
CDR3 protein: ASSWTQDRKNIQY

CDR3 length: 14
D gene: TRBD1
V gene: TRBV10-3
J gene: TRBJ1-2
CDR3 protein: AISDPVQGDTYGYT

CDR3 length: 11
D gene: -
V gene: TRBV4-1
J gene: TRBJ2-5
CDR3 protein: ASSLTAGETQY

CDR3 length: 13
D gene: -
V gene: TRBV9
J gene: TRBJ2-1
CDR3 protein: ASTPRGSVYNEQF

CDR3 length: 15
D gene: -
V gene: TRBV5-5
J gene: TRBJ2-5
CDR3 protein: ASSQDGGGRGGETQY

CDR3 length: 12
D gene: -
V gene: TRBV6-5
J gene: TRBJ2-3
CDR3 protein: ASRQTSGTDTQY

CDR3 length: 14
D gene: -
V gene: TRBV9
J gene: TRBJ1-6
CDR3 protein: ASSVEASGVNSPLH

CDR3 length: 15
D gene: TRBD1
V gene: TRBV5-6
J gene: TRBJ1-1
CDR3 protein: ASSLEGAGILNTEAF

CDR3 length: 12
D gene: -
V gene: TRBV2
J gene: TRBJ2-5
CDR3 protein: ASSVGGRQETQY

CDR3 length: 10
D gene: -
V gene: TRBV6-6
J gene: TRBJ1-5
CDR3 protein: ASGLDNQPQH

CDR3 length: 14
D gene: -
V gene: TRBV7-8
J gene: TRBJ2-5
CDR3 protein: ASSLAVGGIQETQY

CDR3 length: 10
D gene: -
V gene: TRBV29-1
J gene: TRBJ1-2
CDR3 protein: SVENSFSGYT

CDR3 length: 13
D gene: TRBD1
V gene: TRBV7-8
J gene: TRBJ1-5
CDR3 protein: ASSFGDRSNQPQH

CDR3 length: 13
D gene: -
V gene: TRBV6-1
J gene: TRBJ2-4
CDR3 protein: ASSFYGSLKNIQY

CDR3 length: 13
D gene: -
V gene: TRBV7-6
J gene: TRBJ1-5
CDR3 protein: ASSSQVGGNQPQH

CDR3 length: 14
D gene: TRBD1
V gene: TRBV10-2
J gene: TRBJ1-1
CDR3 protein: ASSSPDRVVRTEAF

CDR3 length: 17
D gene: TRBD1
V gene: TRBV7-6
J gene: TRBJ2-1
CDR3 protein: ASSLVGQGTGVSYNEQF

CDR3 length: 9
D gene: -
V gene: TRBV6-5
J gene: TRBJ1-1
CDR3 protein: ATGRGGVAF

CDR3 length: 11
D gene: -
V gene: TRBV7-7
J gene: TRBJ2-5
CDR3 protein: ASSTGPSDLQY

CDR3 length: 13
D gene: -
V gene: TRBV4-1
J gene: TRBJ2-7
CDR3 protein: ASSQVAGSSYEQY

CDR3 length: 10
D gene: -
V gene: TRBV30
J gene: TRBJ2-7
CDR3 protein: AWSEQGKAQY

CDR3 length: 13
D gene: -
V gene: TRBV21-1
J gene: TRBJ2-2
CDR3 protein: ASSDGQGNTGELF

CDR3 length: 12
D gene: TRBD1
V gene: TRBV9
J gene: TRBJ2-7
CDR3 protein: ASSPRQGSYEQY

CDR3 length: 11
D gene: -
V gene: TRBV13
J gene: TRBJ2-7
CDR3 protein: ASSHDRSYEQY

CDR3 length: 14
D gene: TRBD1
V gene: TRBV27
J gene: TRBJ1-2
CDR3 protein: ASRHTPGQGAYGYT

CDR3 length: 11
D gene: -
V gene: TRBV18
J gene: TRBJ1-2
CDR3 protein: ASSPRGNYGYT

CDR3 length: 14
D gene: -
V gene: TRBV5-1
J gene: TRBJ1-4
CDR3 protein: ASSSGDPGVGGKLF

CDR3 length: 10
D gene: TRBD1
V gene: TRBV28
J gene: TRBJ1-6
CDR3 protein: ASGQIPSPLH

CDR3 length: 14
D gene: TRBD2
V gene: TRBV23-1
J gene: TRBJ2-3
CDR3 protein: ASSSTSGETTDTQY